Listed below are T cell receptor beta chains from one sample, sequenced in a study of long-term antiretroviral therapy in people with HIV. Assay: immunoSEQ multiplex PCR; the TCRdb copy retains only in-frame clones and omits some. The repertoire consists of about 17,000 clones, with approximately 90% occurring once and the leading ten covering more than 10%. The sequenced sample was unsorted PBMCs, obtained 6.9 years after starting antiretroviral therapy. The origin of the receptors is a man in his fifties with HIV. The CDR3 runs from the conserved cysteine through the conserved F or W. D genes are given only for firm matches. Size is stated for part of the rows, as once, few or many counts, or as a class when the clone is expanded.

size,V,D,J,DNA,CDR3
NA,TRBV27,TRBD1,TRBJ2-7,TGTGCCAGCAGTTTAGGGACAGGGGGTTACTACGAGCAGTACTTC,CASSLGTGGYYEQYF
NA,TRBV6-4,NA,TRBJ2-6,TGTGCCAGCAGCCCGGGACTGGGCTCTGGGGCCAACGTCCTGACTTTC,CASSPGLGSGANVLTF
NA,TRBV29-1,TRBD1,TRBJ1-2,TGCAGCGTTGAAGGGACAGGGAACCATGGCTACACCTTC,CSVEGTGNHGYTF
NA,TRBV29-1,NA,TRBJ2-3,TGCAGCGTGGAAGAGGGAACTAGCACAGATACGCAGTATTTT,CSVEEGTSTDTQYF
NA,TRBV10-3,NA,TRBJ2-7,TGTGCCATCAGTGGTCTTGGGGTGTACGAGCAGTACTTC,CAISGLGVYEQYF
NA,TRBV6-1,NA,TRBJ2-7,TGTGCCAGCAGTCCCGCCTACGAGCAGTACTTC,CASSPAYEQYF
NA,TRBV23-1,NA,TRBJ1-2,TGCGCCAGCAGTCAGCCCCCCAGAGGGAGTCATGGCTACACCTTC,CASSQPPRGSHGYTF
NA,TRBV5-4,NA,TRBJ2-7,TGCGCCAGCAGCCAAGGGAGTCAGGGCGGTTACGAGCAGTACTTC,CASSQGSQGGYEQYF
NA,TRBV10-2,NA,TRBJ1-5,TGCGCCAGCAGTGTGAATAGCAATCAGCCCCAGCATTTT,CASSVNSNQPQHF
NA,TRBV28,TRBD2,TRBJ2-7,TGTGCCAGCAGCCTAGCGGGGAACTCCTACGAGCAGTACTTC,CASSLAGNSYEQYF
NA,TRBV5-1,NA,TRBJ2-1,TGCGCCAGCAACGACCAACCTGGCTCCCTCTACAATGAGCAGTTCTTC,CASNDQPGSLYNEQFF
once,TRBV30,NA,TRBJ2-6,TGTGCCTGGAGATACTCTGGGGCCAACGTCCTGACTTTC,CAWRYSGANVLTF
NA,TRBV30,NA,TRBJ2-7,TGTGCCTGGAGTACAGGGGACTTCTACGAGCAGTACTTC,CAWSTGDFYEQYF
few,TRBV6-5,TRBD1,TRBJ2-3,TGTGCCAGCAGTTCCTGGACAGGGGAAGGCACAGATACGCAGTATTTT,CASSSWTGEGTDTQYF
few,TRBV11-2,TRBD2,TRBJ2-2,TGTGCCAGCAGTTTCAGGACTAGCGGGGGGTCCGGGGAGCTGTTTTTT,CASSFRTSGGSGELFF
NA,TRBV2,NA,TRBJ1-2,TGTGCCAGCAGCGCAGACAGCCGCTATGGCTACACCTTC,CASSADSRYGYTF
NA,TRBV7-3,NA,TRBJ2-7,TGTGCCAGCAGCTTAACGTCAAGTGCTTACTACGAGCAGTACTTC,CASSLTSSAYYEQYF
NA,TRBV5-8,NA,TRBJ1-1,TGTGCCAGCAGCTTGGCCGGGGCGATGAACACTGAAGCTTTCTTT,CASSLAGAMNTEAFF
NA,TRBV27,NA,TRBJ2-7,TGTGCCAGCAGTTTTCTGGTTCCAGAGAGCTCCTACGAGCAGTACTTC,CASSFLVPESSYEQYF
NA,TRBV4-2,TRBD2,TRBJ2-7,TGTGCCAGCAGCATGCGGACTAGCGGGAGTTCCGAGCAGTACTTC,CASSMRTSGSSEQYF
NA,TRBV10-3,TRBD1,TRBJ2-7,TGTGCCATCAGTGAGTGGGCAGGGGGTCTTTACGAGCAGTACTTC,CAISEWAGGLYEQYF
NA,TRBV19,NA,TRBJ1-1,TGTGCCAGTAAAGGGGGGCGGAGTGAAGCTTTCTTT,CASKGGRSEAFF